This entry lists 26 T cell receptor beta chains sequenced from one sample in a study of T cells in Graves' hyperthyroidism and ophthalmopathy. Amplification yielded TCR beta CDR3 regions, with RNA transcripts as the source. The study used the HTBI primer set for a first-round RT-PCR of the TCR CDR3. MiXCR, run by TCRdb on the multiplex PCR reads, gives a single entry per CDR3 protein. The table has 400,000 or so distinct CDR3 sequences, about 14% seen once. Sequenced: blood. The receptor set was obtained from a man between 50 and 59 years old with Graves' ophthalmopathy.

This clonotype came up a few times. The CDR3 DNA sequence: TGTGCCAGTAGTCTACTAGCGGGAGCGAACACCGGGGAGCTGTTTTTT. Translating it yields CASSLLAGANTGELFF. The gene calls are TRBV19 and TRBJ2-2; 11 bases map to TRBD2. Germline CDR1 LNHDA, CDR2 SQIVND (reference sequence). The CDR3 length is 16 residues. The V and J ends lost 5 bases and 0 bases, in that order; junction bases with no gene match: 2. The complete variable domain, with remaining parts taken from reference TRBV19 and TRBJ2-2, reads DGGITQSPKYLFRKEGQNVTLSCEQNLNHDAMYWYRQDPGQGLRLIYYSQIVNDFQKGDIAEGYSVSREKKESFPLTVTSAQKNPTAFYLCASSLLAGANTGELFFGEGSRLTVL.

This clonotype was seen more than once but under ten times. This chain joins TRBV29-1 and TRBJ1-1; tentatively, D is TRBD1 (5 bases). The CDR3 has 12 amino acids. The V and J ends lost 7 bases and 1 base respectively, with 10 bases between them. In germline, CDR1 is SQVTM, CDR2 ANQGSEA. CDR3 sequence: CSGGGSNTEAFF. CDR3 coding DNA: TGCAGCGGGGGGGGTTCGAACACTGAAGCTTTCTTT.

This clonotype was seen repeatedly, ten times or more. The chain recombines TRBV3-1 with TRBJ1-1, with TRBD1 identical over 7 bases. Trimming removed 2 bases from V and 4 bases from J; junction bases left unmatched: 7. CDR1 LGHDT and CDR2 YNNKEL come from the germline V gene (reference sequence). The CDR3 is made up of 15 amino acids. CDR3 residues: CASSQRATGTTEAFF. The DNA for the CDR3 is TGTGCCAGCAGCCAACGAGCGACAGGGACCACTGAAGCTTTCTTT.

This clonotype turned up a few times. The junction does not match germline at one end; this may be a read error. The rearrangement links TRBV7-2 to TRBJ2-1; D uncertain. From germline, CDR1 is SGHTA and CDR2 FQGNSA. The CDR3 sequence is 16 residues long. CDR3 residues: CASNLRARNPRNEQFF. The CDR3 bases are TGTGCCAGCAACTTAAGAGCCAGGAATCCGCGCAATGAGCAGTTCTTC.

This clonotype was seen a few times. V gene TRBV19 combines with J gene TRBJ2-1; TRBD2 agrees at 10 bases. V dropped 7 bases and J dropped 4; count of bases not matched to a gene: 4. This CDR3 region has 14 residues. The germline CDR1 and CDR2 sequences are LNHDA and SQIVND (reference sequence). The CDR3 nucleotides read TGTGCCAGTACCGAGACTAGCGGGTACAATGAGCAGTTCTTC. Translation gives CASTETSGYNEQFF. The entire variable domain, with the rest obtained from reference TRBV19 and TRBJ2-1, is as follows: DGGITQSPKYLFRKEGQNVTLSCEQNLNHDAMYWYRQDPGQGLRLIYYSQIVNDFQKGDIAEGYSVSREKKESFPLTVTSAQKNPTAFYLCASTETSGYNEQFFGPGTRLTVL.

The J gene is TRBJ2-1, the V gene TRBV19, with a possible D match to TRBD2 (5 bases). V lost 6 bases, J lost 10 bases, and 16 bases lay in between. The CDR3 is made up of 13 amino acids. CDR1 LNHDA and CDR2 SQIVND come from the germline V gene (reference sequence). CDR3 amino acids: CASSLPSLREQFF. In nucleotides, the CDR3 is TGTGCCAGTAGCCTTCCTAGCTTAAGGGAGCAGTTCTTC.

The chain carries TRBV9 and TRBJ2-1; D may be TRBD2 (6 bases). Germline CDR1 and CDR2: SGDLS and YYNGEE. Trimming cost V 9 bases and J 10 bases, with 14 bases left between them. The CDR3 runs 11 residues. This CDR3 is CATNTEGEQFF. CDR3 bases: TGTGCCACTAATACGGAGGGGGAGCAGTTCTTC.

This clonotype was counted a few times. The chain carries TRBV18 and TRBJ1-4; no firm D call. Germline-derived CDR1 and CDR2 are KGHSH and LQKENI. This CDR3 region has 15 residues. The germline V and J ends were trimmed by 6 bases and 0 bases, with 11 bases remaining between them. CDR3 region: CASSPRAATNEKLFF. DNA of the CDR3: TGTGCCAGCTCTCCCAGAGCAGCAACTAATGAAAAACTGTTTTTT.

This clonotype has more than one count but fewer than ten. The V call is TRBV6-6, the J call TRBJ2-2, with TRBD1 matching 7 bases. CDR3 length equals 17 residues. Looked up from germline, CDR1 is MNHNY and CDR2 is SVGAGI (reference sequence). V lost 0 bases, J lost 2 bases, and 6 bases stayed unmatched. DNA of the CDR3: TGTGCCAGCAGTTACTCGTCGTGGGACAGCAACACCGGGGAGCTGTTTTTT. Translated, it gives CASSYSSWDSNTGELFF.

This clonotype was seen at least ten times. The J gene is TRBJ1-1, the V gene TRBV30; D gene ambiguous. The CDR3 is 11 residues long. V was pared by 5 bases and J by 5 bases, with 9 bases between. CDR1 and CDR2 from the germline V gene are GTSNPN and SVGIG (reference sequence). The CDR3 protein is CAWSFRTEAFF. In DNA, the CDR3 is TGTGCCTGGTCTTTCAGGACTGAAGCTTTCTTT. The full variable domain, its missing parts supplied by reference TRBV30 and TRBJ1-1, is SQTIHQWPATLVQPVGSPLSLECTVEGTSNPNLYWYRQAAGRGLQLLFYSVGIGQISSEVPQNLSASRPQDRQFILSSKKLLLSDSGFYLCAWSFRTEAFFGQGTRLTVV.

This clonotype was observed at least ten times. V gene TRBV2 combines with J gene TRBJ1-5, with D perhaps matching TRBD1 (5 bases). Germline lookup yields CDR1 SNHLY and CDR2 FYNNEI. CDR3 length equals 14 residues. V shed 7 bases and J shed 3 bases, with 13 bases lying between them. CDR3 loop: CASKRGQNNQPQHF. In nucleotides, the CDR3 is TGTGCCAGCAAAAGAGGACAAAACAATCAGCCCCAGCATTTT. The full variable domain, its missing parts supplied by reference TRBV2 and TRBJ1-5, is EPEVTQTPSHQVTQMGQEVILRCVPISNHLYFYWYRQILGQKVEFLVSFYNNEISEKSEIFDDQFSVERPDGSNFTLKIRSTKLEDSAMYFCASKRGQNNQPQHFGDGTRLSIL.

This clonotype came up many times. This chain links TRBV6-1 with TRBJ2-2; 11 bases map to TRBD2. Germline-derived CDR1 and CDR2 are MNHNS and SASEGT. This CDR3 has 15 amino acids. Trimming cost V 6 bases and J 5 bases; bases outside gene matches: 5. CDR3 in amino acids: CASSTSGSWTGELFF. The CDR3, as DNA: TGTGCCAGCAGCACTAGCGGGAGTTGGACCGGGGAGCTGTTTTTT.

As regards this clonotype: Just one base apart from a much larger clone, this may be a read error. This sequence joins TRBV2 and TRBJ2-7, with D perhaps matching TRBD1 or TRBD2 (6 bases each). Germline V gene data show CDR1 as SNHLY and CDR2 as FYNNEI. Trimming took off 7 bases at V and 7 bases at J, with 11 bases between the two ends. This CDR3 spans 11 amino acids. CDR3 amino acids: CASNRGREQYF. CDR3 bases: TGTGCCAGCAATCGGGGGCGTGAGCAGTACTTC. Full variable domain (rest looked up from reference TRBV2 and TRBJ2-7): EPEVTQTPSHQVTQMGQEVILRCVPISNHLYFYWYRQILGQKVEFLVSFYNNEISEKSEIFDDQFSVERPDGSNFTLKIRSTKLEDSAMYFCASNRGREQYFGPGTRLTVT.

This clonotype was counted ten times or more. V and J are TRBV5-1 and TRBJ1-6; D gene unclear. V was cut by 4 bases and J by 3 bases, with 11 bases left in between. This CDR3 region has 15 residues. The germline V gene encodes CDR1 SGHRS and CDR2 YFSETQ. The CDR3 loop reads CASSIGASYNSPLHF. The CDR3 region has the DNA TGCGCCAGCAGCATAGGAGCTAGCTATAATTCACCCCTCCACTTT.

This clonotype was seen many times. CDR3 residues: CAWAPGLQETQYF. The DNA for the CDR3 is TGTGCCTGGGCCCCGGGACTACAAGAGACCCAGTACTTC. V is TRBV30 and J is TRBJ2-5, with 7 nucleotides matching TRBD2. The CDR3 is 13 residues long. J was trimmed by 2 bases and V by 5 bases; bases with no gene match: 5. Germline V gene data show CDR1 as GTSNPN and CDR2 as SVGIG (reference sequence).

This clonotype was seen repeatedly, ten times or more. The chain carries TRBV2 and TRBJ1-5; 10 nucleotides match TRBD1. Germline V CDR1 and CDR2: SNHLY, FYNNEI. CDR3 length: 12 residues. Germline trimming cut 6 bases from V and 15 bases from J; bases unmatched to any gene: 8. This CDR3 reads CASSENGQGGHF. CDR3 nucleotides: TGTGCCAGCAGCGAAAACGGACAGGGGGGGCATTTT.

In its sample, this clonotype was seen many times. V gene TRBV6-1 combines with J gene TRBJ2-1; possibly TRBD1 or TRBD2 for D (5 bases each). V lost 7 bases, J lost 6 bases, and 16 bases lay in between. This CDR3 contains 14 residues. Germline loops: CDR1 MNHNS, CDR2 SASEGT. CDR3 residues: CASMALGAGNEQFF. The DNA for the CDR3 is TGTGCCAGCATGGCCCTTGGGGCGGGCAATGAGCAGTTCTTC.

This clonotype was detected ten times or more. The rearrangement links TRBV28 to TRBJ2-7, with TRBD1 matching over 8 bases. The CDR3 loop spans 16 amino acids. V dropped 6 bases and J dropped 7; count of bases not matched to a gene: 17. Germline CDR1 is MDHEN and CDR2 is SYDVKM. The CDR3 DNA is TGTGCCAGCAGGTCTCTATCAGGGGGCGCAGTATTTGAGCAGTACTTC. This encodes CASRSLSGGAVFEQYF. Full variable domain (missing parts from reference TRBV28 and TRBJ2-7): DVKVTQSSRYLVKRTGEKVFLECVQDMDHENMFWYRQDPGLGLRLIYFSYDVKMKEKGDIPEGYSVSREKKERFSLILESASTNQTSMYLCASRSLSGGAVFEQYFGPGTRLTVT.

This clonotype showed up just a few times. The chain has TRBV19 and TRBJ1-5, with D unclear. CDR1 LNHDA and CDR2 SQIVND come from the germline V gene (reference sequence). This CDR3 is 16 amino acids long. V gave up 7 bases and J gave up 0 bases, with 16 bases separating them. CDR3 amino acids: CASNQFGGYSNQPQHF. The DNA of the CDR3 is TGTGCCAGTAACCAATTCGGCGGATATAGCAATCAGCCCCAGCATTTT.

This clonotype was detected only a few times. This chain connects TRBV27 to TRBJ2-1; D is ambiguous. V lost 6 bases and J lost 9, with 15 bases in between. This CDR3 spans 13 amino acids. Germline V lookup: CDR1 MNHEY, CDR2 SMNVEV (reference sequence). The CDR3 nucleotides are TGTGCCAGCAGCCTAACCTTTGGCAGTGAGCAGTTCTTC. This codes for CASSLTFGSEQFF.

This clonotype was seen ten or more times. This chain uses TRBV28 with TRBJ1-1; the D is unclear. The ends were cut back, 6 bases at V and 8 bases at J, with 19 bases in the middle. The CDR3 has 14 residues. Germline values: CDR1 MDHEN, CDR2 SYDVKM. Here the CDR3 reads CASRLTREIQEAFF. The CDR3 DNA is TGTGCCAGCAGACTGACCCGGGAGATCCAAGAAGCTTTCTTT.

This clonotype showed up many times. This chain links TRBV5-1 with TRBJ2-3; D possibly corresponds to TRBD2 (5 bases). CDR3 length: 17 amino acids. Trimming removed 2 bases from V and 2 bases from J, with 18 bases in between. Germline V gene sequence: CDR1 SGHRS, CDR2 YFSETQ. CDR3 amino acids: CASSFINEDFYTDTQYF. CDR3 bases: TGCGCCAGCAGCTTTATAAACGAGGACTTCTACACAGATACGCAGTATTTT.

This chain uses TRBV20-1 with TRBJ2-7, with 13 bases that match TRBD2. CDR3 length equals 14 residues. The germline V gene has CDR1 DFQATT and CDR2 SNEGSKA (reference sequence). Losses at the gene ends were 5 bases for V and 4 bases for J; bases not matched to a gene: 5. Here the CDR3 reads CSARRTSGSYEQYF. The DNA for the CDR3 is TGCAGTGCTCGGAGGACTAGCGGGAGTTACGAGCAGTACTTC.

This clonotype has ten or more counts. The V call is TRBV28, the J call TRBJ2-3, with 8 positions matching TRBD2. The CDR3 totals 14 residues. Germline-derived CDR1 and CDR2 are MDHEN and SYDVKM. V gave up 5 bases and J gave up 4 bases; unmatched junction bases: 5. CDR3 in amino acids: CASSSGSLADTQYF. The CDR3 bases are TGTGCCAGCAGTAGCGGGAGTTTGGCAGATACGCAGTATTTT.

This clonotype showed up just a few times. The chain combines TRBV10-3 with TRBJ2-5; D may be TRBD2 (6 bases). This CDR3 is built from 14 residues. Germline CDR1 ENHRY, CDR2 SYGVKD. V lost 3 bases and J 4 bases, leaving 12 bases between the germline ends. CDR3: CAISERELRETQYF. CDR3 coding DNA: TGTGCCATCAGTGAACGGGAGCTTCGAGAGACCCAGTACTTC.

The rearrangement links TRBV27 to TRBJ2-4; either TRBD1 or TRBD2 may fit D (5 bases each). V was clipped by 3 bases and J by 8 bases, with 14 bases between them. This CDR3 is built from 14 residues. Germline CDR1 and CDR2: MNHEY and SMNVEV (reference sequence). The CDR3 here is CASSLRGVEDIQYF. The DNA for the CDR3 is TGTGCCAGCAGTTTGAGAGGGGTCGAGGACATTCAGTACTTC.